The clone carrying this T cell receptor beta chain was seen just once. The antigen is undetermined. The sample comes from a study of shared clonotypes between healthy human individuals. About the research overall: Each donor's CD4 naive and CD4 memory cells filled three plates apiece, CD8 naive two, and CD8 memory one.

General study findings and limits: Naive subsets, compared against memory subsets, generally had larger estimated richness values.

V shed 4 bases, J shed 8 bases, and the junction held 7 bases outside the gene matches. Germline V gene lookup returns CDR1 SGHNT and CDR2 YYREEE (reference sequence). This CDR3 comprises 15 residues. This was a deep-level run. The repertoire was sequenced with immunoSEQ multiplex PCR; TCRdb's copy has only in-frame clones and lacks some. The sample carries roughly 2.6 million clones, more than 80% recorded once. The chain links TRBV5-4 to TRBJ2-2, with TRBD2 matching 11 bases. The sequence was obtained from a man younger than 35 in good health. The sample comprised naive CD4+ T cells sorted from blood. Stated subset: CD45RA+ positively selected. The CDR3 reads CASSLGLADLGELFF. The CDR3 coding sequence is TGTGCCAGCAGCCTGGGACTAGCGGACTTGGGGGAGCTGTTTTTT.